This T cell receptor (beta chain) was identified in a study of T cell repertoires in cytomegalovirus infection (dated by TCRdb to about 2019). Regarding the complete study: Alongside well-studied HLA-B-restricted epitopes, the peptide stimulations were aimed at recently identified HLA-C-restricted CMV epitopes, whose presentation resists viral immunomodulation. The HLA type of each donor mattered for the analysis, because public TCR beta signatures pointed to carriage of CMV infection along with the matching HLA type.

This clonotype turned up a few times. The clone's antigen remains unknown. Nothing much larger sits one base from this clone, and base qualities are not available. Reads for this sample came from an Illumina HiSeq 1500. TCRdb reworked the public reads: Q25 trimming with fastp, MiXCR clone assembly, productive beta chains retained. Entries that share a CDR3 protein sequence are merged under the most common genes and DNA. The sample profile shows fewer than 1,000,000 distinct CDR3 sequences; under 40% of them were found once. The ten top clones hold around an eighth of the sample. Trimming at the junction amounts to 2 bases on V and 3 bases on J, and the germline ends lie 10 bases apart. The germline V gene (reference sequence) supplies CDR1 SEHNR and CDR2 FQNEAQ. The CDR3 runs 14 residues from the cysteine to the phenylalanine. Here the CDR3 DNA is all that survives: 42 bases in frame from base 1. Results the study describes overall, beyond this receptor: The ex vivo response was dominated by HLA-C-restricted CMV-specific TCR beta clonotypes, and the single most frequent clonotype in two of eight donors was supplied by these HLA-C-restricted clonotypes. In both this cohort and an independent cohort of more than 350 donors, the cumulative frequency of public TCR beta family members distinguished carriers of CMV infection plus the relevant HLA type.

The sample's treatment or condition label, decoded: in vitro stimulation with specific CMV peptide epitopes to enrich CMV-specific T cells. The chain couples TRBV7-9 to TRBJ2-5; the D gene cannot be named for sure. This TCR was sampled from a human donor in good health (CMV status not recorded). Some clones in this sample may be carry-over from other donors' samples. The source material was cultured CD8+ T cells from PBMCs, sampled from culture after CMV antigen stimulation. The DNA is as follows: TGTGCCAGCAGCTTAACCCCTTTGGAAGAGACCCAGTACTTC. This yields the protein CASSLTPLEETQYF.